These 3 T cell receptor beta chains were sequenced from one sample in a study of patients and donors after allogeneic stem cell transplantation. TCRdb re-called the RT-PCR reads with MiXCR, one entry per CDR3 protein. The sample includes around 200,000 distinct CDR3 sequences, roughly two fifths of them seen just once. The sample taken for sequencing was blood, either unsorted or a sorted T cell fraction (not recorded which). The receptor set was obtained from a human donor who was either an allogeneic HSCT recipient or a stem cell or donor lymphocyte infusion donor (not recorded which). It is not recorded whose cells these are; they may come from a transplant donor.

This chain uses TRBV12-3 or TRBV12-4 with TRBJ1-5, with unresolved D. This CDR3 region has 14 residues. Trimming took 7 bases from V and 4 from J, leaving 14 bases between them. The CDR3: CASTLMGENQPQHF. For the CDR3, the DNA is TGTGCCAGCACCCTAATGGGTGAAAATCAGCCCCAGCATTTT.

The rearrangement joins TRBV10-1 to TRBJ2-6; D not resolved. The CDR3 length is 15 residues. Germline values: CDR1 WNHNN, CDR2 SYGVQD (reference sequence). Trimming removed 6 bases from V and 4 bases from J, with 13 bases in between. CDR3 coding DNA: TGCGCCAGCAGCGGCGATGGGGTCGGGGCCAACGTCCTGACTTTC. This codes for CASSGDGVGANVLTF.

CDR3 sequence reads: CSAKVPFSYEQYF. CDR3 coding DNA: TGCAGTGCTAAGGTCCCCTTCTCTTACGAGCAGTACTTC. This chain links TRBV20-1 with TRBJ2-7; no definite D call. Deletions cut 4 bases from V and 4 bases from J, with 14 bases between. Per the germline V gene, CDR1 is DFQATT and CDR2 is SNEGSKA (reference sequence). The length of the CDR3 is 13 residues.